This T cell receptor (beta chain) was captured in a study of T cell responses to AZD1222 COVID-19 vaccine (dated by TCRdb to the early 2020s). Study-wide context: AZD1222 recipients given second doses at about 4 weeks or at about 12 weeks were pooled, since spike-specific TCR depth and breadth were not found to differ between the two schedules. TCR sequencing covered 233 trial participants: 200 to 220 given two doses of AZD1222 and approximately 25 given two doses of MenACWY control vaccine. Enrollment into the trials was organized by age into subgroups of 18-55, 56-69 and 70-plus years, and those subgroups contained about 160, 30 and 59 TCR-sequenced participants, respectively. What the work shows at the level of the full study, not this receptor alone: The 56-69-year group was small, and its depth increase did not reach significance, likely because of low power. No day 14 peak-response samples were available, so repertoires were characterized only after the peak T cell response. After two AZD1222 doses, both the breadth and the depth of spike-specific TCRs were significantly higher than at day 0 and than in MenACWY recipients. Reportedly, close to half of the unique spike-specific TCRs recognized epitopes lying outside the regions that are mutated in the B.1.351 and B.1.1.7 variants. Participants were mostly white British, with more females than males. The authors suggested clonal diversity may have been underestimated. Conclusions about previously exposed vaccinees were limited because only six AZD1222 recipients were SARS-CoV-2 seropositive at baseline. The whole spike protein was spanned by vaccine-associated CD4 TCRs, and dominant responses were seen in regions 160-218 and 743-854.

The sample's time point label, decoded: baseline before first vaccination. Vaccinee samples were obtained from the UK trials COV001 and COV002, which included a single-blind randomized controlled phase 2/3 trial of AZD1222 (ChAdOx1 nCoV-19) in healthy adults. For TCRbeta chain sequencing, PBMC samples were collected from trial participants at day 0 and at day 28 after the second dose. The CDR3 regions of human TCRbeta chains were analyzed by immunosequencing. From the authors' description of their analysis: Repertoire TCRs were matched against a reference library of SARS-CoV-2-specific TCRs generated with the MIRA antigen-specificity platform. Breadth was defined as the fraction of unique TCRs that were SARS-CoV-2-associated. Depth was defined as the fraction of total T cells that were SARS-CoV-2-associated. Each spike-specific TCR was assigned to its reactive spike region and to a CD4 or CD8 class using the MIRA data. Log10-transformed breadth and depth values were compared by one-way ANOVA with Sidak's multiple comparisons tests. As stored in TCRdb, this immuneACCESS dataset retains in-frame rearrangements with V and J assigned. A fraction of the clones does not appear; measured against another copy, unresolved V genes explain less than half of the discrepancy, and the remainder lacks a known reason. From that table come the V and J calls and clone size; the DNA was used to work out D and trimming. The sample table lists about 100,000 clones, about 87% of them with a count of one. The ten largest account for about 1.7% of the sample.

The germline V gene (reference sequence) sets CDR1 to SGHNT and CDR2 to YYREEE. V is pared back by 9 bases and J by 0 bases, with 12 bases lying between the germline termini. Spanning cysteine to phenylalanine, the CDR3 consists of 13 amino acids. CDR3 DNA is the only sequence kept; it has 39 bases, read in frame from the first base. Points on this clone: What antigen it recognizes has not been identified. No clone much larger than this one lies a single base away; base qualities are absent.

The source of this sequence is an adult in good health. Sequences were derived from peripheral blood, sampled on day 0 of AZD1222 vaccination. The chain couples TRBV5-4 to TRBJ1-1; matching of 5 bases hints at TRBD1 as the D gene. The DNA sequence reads TGTGCCACCCAGGGACTGATGAACACTGAAGCTTTCTTT. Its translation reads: CATQGLMNTEAFF. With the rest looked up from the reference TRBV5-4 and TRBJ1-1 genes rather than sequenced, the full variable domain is ETGVTQSPTHLIKTRGQQVTLRCSSQSGHNTVSWYQQALGQGPQFIFQYYREEENGRGNFPPRFSGLQFPNYSSELNVNALELDDSALYLCATQGLMNTEAFFGQGTRLTVV.